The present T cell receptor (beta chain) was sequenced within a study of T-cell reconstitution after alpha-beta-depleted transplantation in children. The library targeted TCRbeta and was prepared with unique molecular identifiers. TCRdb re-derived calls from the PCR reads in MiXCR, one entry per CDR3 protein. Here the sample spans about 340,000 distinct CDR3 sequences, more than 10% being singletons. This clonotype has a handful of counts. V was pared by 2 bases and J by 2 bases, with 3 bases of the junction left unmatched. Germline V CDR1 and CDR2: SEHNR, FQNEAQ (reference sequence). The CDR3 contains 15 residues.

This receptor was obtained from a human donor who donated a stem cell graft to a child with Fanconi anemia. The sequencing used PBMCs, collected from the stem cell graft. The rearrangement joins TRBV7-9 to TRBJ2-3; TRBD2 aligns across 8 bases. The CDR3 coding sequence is TGTGCCAGCAGCTTAAGCGGGGGAAACACAGATACGCAGTATTTT. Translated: CASSLSGGNTDTQYF.